The source of this T cell receptor beta chain is a study of blood T cell repertoires in COVID-19. Turning to the study itself: T cells, B-cell-depleted T cells, or PBMCs provided the cDNA or gDNA that served as material.

Source study methods: From reference gene primer amplification, estimates of nucleated cell counts were derived. Profiled with immunoSEQ multiplex PCR; TCRdb holds only in-frame clones, not every one. Clone size and V and J calls were adopted from that table, with D and trimming inferred from the DNA. The sample lists roughly 200,000 clones, roughly 84% occurring once. This TCR came from a man aged 50 to 60 with active or convalescent COVID-19. Sequences were obtained from peripheral blood.

CDR3 bases: TGTGCCAGCAGCCCCGACATGATAGGTTCACCCCTCCACTTT. It specifies CASSPDMIGSPLHF. This chain links TRBV5-6 with TRBJ1-6; unclear D gene. CDR1 and CDR2 from the germline V gene are SGHDT and YYEEEE. There are 14 residues in the CDR3. Deletions cut 4 bases from V and 9 bases from J, with 14 bases between.